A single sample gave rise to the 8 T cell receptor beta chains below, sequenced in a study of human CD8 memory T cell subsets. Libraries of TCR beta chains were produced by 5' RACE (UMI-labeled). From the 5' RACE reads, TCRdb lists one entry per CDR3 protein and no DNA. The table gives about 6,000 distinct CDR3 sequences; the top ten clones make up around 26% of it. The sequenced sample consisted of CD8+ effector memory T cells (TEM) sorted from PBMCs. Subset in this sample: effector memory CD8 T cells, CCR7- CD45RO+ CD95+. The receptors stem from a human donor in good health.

This CDR3 reads CASRGLARHNEQFF. This chain uses TRBV6-2 or TRBV6-3 with TRBJ2-1; there is no DNA to check the TCRdb D call of TRBD2. The germline V gene has CDR1 MNHEY and CDR2 SVGEGT. This CDR3 is 14 amino acids long.

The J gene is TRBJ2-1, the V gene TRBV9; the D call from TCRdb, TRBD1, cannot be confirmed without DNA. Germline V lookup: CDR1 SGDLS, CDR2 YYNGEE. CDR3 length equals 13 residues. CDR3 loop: CASSPPSGNEQFF.

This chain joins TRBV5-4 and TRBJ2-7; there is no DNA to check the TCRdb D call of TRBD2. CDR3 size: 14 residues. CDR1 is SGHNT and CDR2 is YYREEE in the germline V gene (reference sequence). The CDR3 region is CASSTSGTDGEQYF.

The CDR3 spells CASSLEWDSYNEQFF. The chain couples TRBV5-5 to TRBJ2-1. In germline, CDR1 is SGHKS, CDR2 YYEKEE (reference sequence). The CDR3 spans 15 residues. The full variable domain, its missing parts supplied by reference TRBV5-5 and TRBJ2-1, is DAGVTQSPTHLIKTRGQQVTLRCSPISGHKSVSWYQQVLGQGPQFIFQYYEKEERGRGNFPDRFSARQFPNYSSELNVNALLLGDSALYLCASSLEWDSYNEQFFGPGTRLTVL.

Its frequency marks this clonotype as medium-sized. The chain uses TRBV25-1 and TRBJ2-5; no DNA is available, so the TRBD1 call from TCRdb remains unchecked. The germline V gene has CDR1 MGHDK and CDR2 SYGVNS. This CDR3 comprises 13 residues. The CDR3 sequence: CASSEGTVETQYF.

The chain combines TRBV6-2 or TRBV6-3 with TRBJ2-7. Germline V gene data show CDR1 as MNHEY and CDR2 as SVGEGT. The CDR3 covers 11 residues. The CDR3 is CASSYSNEQYF.

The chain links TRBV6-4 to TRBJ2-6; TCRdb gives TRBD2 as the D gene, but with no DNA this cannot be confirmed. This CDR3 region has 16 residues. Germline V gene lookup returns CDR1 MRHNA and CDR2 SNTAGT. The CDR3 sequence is CASSPSGSSGANVLTF.

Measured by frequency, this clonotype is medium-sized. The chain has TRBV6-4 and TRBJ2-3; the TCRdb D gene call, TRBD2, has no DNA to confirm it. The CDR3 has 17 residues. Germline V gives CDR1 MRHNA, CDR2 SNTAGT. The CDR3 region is CASSRASSGGGTDTQYF.